This TCR beta chain was observed in a study of shared clonotypes between healthy human individuals. The study, taken as a whole, reports: Even with large depth, rarefaction showed that sorted-subset sequencing was incomplete. Memory subsets generally showed smaller estimated richness than naive subsets did.

Notes on this clone: As yet, its antigen is unknown.

V gave up 2 bases and J gave up 0 bases, with 16 bases separating them. Germline lookup yields CDR1 SEHNR and CDR2 FQNEAQ (reference sequence). The CDR3 is 17 amino acids. Replicate PCRs run on sorted subsets employed about 220 ng DNA, about 27,000 T cell genomes. Source study methods: There were no quality scores in the junction-only immunoSEQ sequences, so filtering differed. Libraries were prepared by immunoSEQ multiplex PCR; TCRdb keeps only in-frame clonotypes and omits some of them. D and trimming come from the DNA, and the V and J calls and clone size come from that table. The sample lists about 1.1 million clones, roughly 80% seen once, with almost 0.9% in the top ten.

The chain combines TRBV7-9 with TRBJ1-2; D perhaps matches TRBD1 (5 bases). The sample consisted of memory CD4+ T cells from PBMCs. Subset noted: CD45RA-negative fraction. The receptor's source is a young man in good health. Some clones in this sample may be carry-over from other donors' samples. The CDR3 coding sequence is TGTGCCAGCAGCTTACGGCGAACAGGAGATACTAACTATGGCTACACCTTC. Translated, it gives CASSLRRTGDTNYGYTF.